This record covers a single TCR beta chain. Antigen specificity is unknown. It was with 60 Vbeta and 13 Jbeta primers that the PCR ran. The protocol was immunoSEQ multiplex PCR, while the TCRdb copy is restricted to in-frame clones and leaves out a portion. The data contain about 90,000 clones, over 75% of them seen just once; the ten biggest clones take up under 2.5%. The entry originates in a study of cytomegalovirus exposure and HLA in healthy donors. Study conclusions and caveats: Sequences of the TCR beta chain were said to predict the HLA-A and HLA-B alleles of most subjects accurately. With later analysis, a missense DCLRE1C variant became linked to TCR beta V- and J-gene trimming.

The CDR3 totals 14 residues. Looked up from germline, CDR1 is MNHEY and CDR2 is SMNVEV (reference sequence). Trimming stripped 5 bases from V and 0 bases from J, with 10 bases between. The chain uses TRBV27 and TRBJ2-5; a possible D gene is TRBD1 (6 bases). The receptor was isolated from a boy aged 5-17 years in good health and CMV-seronegative. The specimen was PBMCs. This CDR3 is CASSLGQYQETQYF. The CDR3 coding sequence is TGTGCCAGCAGTCTTGGACAGTACCAAGAGACCCAGTACTTC.